These T cell receptor beta chains were read from a single sample in a study of Ad26.COV2.S vaccination and SARS-CoV-2 variants. Sequenced by immunoSEQ multiplex PCR; TCRdb stores in-frame clones only, minus some. Seen here are 360,000 or so clones, approximately 91% observed once, and the top ten hold under 2%. This sample comprised peripheral blood, obtained in a trial of Ad26.COV2.S vaccine versus placebo. These receptors came from a person aged 18 to 65 who received the Ad26.COV2.S COVID-19 vaccine or a placebo. Each CDR3 is given with its conserved first and last residue. The order of the fields is D gene, V gene, clone size, J gene, CDR3 DNA, CDR3 protein. The D gene is left open where the match is weak. Size tells how often a clone was seen (once, few, many) or the class of an expanded clone, and some rows leave it out.

D: TRBD2; V: TRBV7-3; size: few; J: TRBJ2-5; DNA: TGTGCCAGCAGCTTGGGACTAGCCCACCAAGAGACCCAGTACTTC; CDR3: CASSLGLAHQETQYF
D: TRBD2; V: TRBV15; size: -; J: TRBJ2-7; DNA: TGTGCCACCAGCAGAGATCGGGCTAGCGGGAATTCGCAGTACTTC; CDR3: CATSRDRASGNSQYF
D: -; V: TRBV11-2; size: -; J: TRBJ2-2; DNA: TGTGCCAGCAGCTCGCGCGGGATCACCGGGGAGCTGTTTTTT; CDR3: CASSSRGITGELFF
D: -; V: TRBV7-2; size: -; J: TRBJ2-1; DNA: TGTGCCAGCAGCTTAGTAGGGGTTTCGGGTGAGCAGTTCTTC; CDR3: CASSLVGVSGEQFF
D: -; V: TRBV4-2; size: once; J: TRBJ2-1; DNA: TGTGCCAGCAGCCAAGATAGCGGAAGCTCCTACAATGAGCAGTTCTTC; CDR3: CASSQDSGSSYNEQFF
D: -; V: TRBV28; size: -; J: TRBJ1-6; DNA: TGTGCCAGCAGTTTACAGGGAATTCAGGCGGCCCTCCACTTT; CDR3: CASSLQGIQAALHF
D: -; V: TRBV7-9; size: -; J: TRBJ1-4; DNA: TGTGCCAGCAGCTCCCGGGCCACTAATGAAAAACTGTTTTTT; CDR3: CASSSRATNEKLFF
D: TRBD1; V: TRBV4-1; size: once; J: TRBJ1-1; DNA: TGCGCCAGCAGCCAAGTTGGGACAGGCCCTAGGGGGACTGAAGCTTTCTTT; CDR3: CASSQVGTGPRGTEAFF
D: TRBD1; V: TRBV29-1; size: -; J: TRBJ1-1; DNA: TGCAGCGTGACAGGGACCAGGGGGACTGAAGCTTTCTTT; CDR3: CSVTGTRGTEAFF
D: TRBD2; V: TRBV7-2; size: -; J: TRBJ2-7; DNA: TGTGCCAGCAGTCGGGATGTTGGTGTGCCGGGACTATCCTACGAGCAGTACTTC; CDR3: CASSRDVGVPGLSYEQYF
D: -; V: TRBV10-3; size: -; J: TRBJ1-6; DNA: TGTGCCATCAACCCCGGTGAGGATTCACCCCTCCACTTT; CDR3: CAINPGEDSPLHF